Given below is one TCR beta chain in context. This clone's antigen is unknown. Base qualities are not at hand, and no much larger clone is one base apart. There are 15 amino acids in the CDR3, from cysteine to phenylalanine inclusive. Only the CDR3 part of the read is kept: 45 bases, read in frame from the first base. Based on the germline V gene, the CDR1 and CDR2 sequences are SGDLS and YYNGEE. V is cut by 4 bases and J by 4 bases, and the space between the germline ends is 15 bases. The sample belongs to a study of CD8 T cells in Susac syndrome (dated by TCRdb to between 2018 and 2020). With respect to the entire study: Of the Susac syndrome patients who were sequenced, five or six had clinically active disease and roughly 8 were in clinical remission. Whether CD8+ T cell activation and differentiation in Susac syndrome was antigen driven was tested using repertoire sequencing. Susac syndrome patients were therapy-naive, on corticosteroids (some also receiving IVIg), or on IVIg alone at blood withdrawal. General findings and caveats noted by the study authors: The TCR sequencing and HLA analysis was acknowledged to have included a relatively small number of individuals. The CD4+ T cell repertoire of patients with Susac syndrome showed no detectable clonal expansion.

Peripheral blood CD8+ and CD4+ T cells from healthy donors, Susac syndrome patients and multiple sclerosis patients were profiled by high-throughput TCR beta sequencing. Recently defined diagnostic criteria for definite or probable disease were met by the Susac syndrome patients. Bulk CD8+ and CD4+ T cells were purified by magnetic negative isolation, whereas CD8+ TEMRA cells were enriched by FACS. Blood was collected in EDTA tubes and processed within 24 hours, with PBMCs isolated through density gradient centrifugation. PBMCs intended for TCR sequencing were frozen in liquid nitrogen and were later thawed in a 37 degrees C water bath. The sorted or isolated CD4+, CD8+ and CD8+ TEMRA cells reached a purity of at least 90%. RNA was extracted with the RNeasy kit and roughly 0.5 to 1 ug was reverse transcribed using random hexamers. The immunoSEQ multiplex PCR assay, covering 54 Vbeta and 13 Jbeta segments, was used to amplify TCR beta CDR3 regions. Bias from PCR amplification was corrected by using a synthetic template baseline for primer optimization and for computational correction. The study's own analysis went as follows. Reads were annotated to V, D and J genes according to IMGT and were analyzed with immunoSEQ Analyzer, with only productive sequences retained. Clonality was calculated as one minus the Shannon entropy normalized by log2 of the number of productive unique sequences. Public and private clones were assessed among the 100 most prevalent clones of each patient and control. Clones were defined as Susac-specific when absent from the healthy and MS cohorts, from approximately 1,100 published viral clones and from other ImmuneACCESS disease sequences. TCRdb cleaned the public reads at Q25 with fastp, built clones with MiXCR and kept in-frame beta chains. Rows matching on CDR3 protein sequence are summarized as one entry with the most common DNA and genes. The V and J calls, along with clone size, are taken from TCRdb and not from the paper's own processing. The sample data list 200,000 to 300,000 distinct CDR3 sequences, and 96% of these were observed just once. The ten largest clones represent about 0.095% of the sample.

The sequenced sample was CD4+ T cells from PBMCs. The chain links TRBV9 with TRBJ1-3; the D gene is perhaps TRBD1, on 5 matching bases. The sequence was collected from a human donor with Susac syndrome. The DNA sequence is given as TGTGCCAGCAGCCCCAGGGAGTCGGAGGGAAACACCATATATTTT. Translated, it reads CASSPRESEGNTIYF.